This T cell receptor beta chain was sequenced during a study of T cells expressing NK-cell markers. TCRdb reprocessed the 5' RACE reads; each CDR3 protein has one entry and no DNA is given. The table gives about 430,000 distinct CDR3 sequences; the top ten clones make up 1.4% of it. The CDR3 sequence is 12 residues long. CDR1 is SGHAT and CDR2 is FQNNGV in the germline V gene. Material for sequencing was blood T cells: a sorted CD56 or NKG2C T cell subset, CD4+ or CD8+ T cells, or bulk PBMC T cells (not recorded which). The clonotype comes from a woman aged 50 to 60 in good health. The V call is TRBV11-2, the J call TRBJ2-5. This CDR3 is CASSLASQTQYF.